One sample yielded the 2 T cell receptor beta chains listed below, sequenced in a study of T cell repertoires in cytomegalovirus infection. MiXCR was run by TCRdb on the reads, yielding one entry per CDR3 protein. The table records roughly 300,000 distinct CDR3 sequences, 9.5% of them present only once. What was sequenced was PBMCs. These receptors were collected from a human donor in good health (CMV status not recorded). Some clones in this sample may be carry-over from other donors' samples.

This clonotype was picked up many times. The rearrangement joins TRBV12-3 or TRBV12-4 to TRBJ1-1, with D possibly matching TRBD1 (6 bases). The V end was cut by 3 bases, the J end by 5 bases, with 16 bases between. The CDR3 sequence is 15 residues long. The CDR3 coding sequence is TGTGCCAGCAGTTTTGTCGACAGGAGGGGAACTGAAGCTTTCTTT. Amino acids: CASSFVDRRGTEAFF.

This chain connects TRBV5-5 to TRBJ2-5; D might be TRBD2 (7 bases). The germline V gene has CDR1 SGHKS and CDR2 YYEKEE (reference sequence). The CDR3 length is 15 residues. With 5 bases removed from V and 2 bases from J, the gap between germline ends came to 16 bases. The CDR3 region has the DNA TGTGCCAGCAGGCACACAGGGAGGGAACAAGAGACCCAGTACTTC. Residues: CASRHTGREQETQYF.